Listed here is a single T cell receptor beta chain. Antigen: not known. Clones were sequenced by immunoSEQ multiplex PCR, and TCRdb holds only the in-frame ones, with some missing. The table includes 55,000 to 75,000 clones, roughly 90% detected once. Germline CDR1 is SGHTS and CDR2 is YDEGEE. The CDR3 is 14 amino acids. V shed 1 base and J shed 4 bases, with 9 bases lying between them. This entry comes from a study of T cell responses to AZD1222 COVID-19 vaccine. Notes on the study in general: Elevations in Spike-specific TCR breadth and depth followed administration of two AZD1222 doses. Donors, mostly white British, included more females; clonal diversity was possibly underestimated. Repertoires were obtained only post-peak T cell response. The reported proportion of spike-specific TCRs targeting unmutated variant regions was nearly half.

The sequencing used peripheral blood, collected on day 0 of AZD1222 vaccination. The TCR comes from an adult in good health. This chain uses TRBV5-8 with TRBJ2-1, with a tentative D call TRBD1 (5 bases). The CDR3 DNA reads TGTGCCAGCAGCTTGTTTCAGGGATACAATGAGCAGTTCTTC. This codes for CASSLFQGYNEQFF.